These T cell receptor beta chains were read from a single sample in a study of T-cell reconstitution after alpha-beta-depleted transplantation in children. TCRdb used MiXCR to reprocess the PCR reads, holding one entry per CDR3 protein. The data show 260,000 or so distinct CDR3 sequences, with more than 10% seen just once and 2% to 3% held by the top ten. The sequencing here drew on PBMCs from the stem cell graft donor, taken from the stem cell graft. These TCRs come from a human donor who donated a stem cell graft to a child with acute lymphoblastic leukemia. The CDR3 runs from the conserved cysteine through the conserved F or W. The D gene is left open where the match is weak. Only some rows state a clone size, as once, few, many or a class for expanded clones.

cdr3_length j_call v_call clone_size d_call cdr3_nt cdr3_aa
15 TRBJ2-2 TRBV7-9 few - TGTGCCAGCAGCCCCACAGGGAAGGTCACCGGGGAGCTGTTTTTT CASSPTGKVTGELFF
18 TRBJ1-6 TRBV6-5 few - TGTGCCAGCAGTTACTCGAGGCGTTTTAGCTCCTATAATTCACCCCTCCACTTT CASSYSRRFSSYNSPLHF
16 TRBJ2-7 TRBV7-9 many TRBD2 TGTGCCAGCAGCAACAGGACTAGCGGGAGCTCCTACGAGCAGTACTTC CASSNRTSGSSYEQYF
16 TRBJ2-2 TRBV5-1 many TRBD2 TGCGCCAGCAGCTTAAGCGGGGCCGGGAACACCGGGGAGCTGTTTTTT CASSLSGAGNTGELFF
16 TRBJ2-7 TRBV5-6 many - TGTGCCAGCAGCTTGCCCCACGGAACGTTCTTCTACGAGCAGTACTTC CASSLPHGTFFYEQYF
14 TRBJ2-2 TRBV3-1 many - TGTGCCAGCAGCCTCTACAAGAACACCGGGGAGCTGTTTTTT CASSLYKNTGELFF
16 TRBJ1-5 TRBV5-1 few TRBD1 TGCGCCAGCAGCCCTGGGACAGGGGGCGGAAATCAGCCCCAGCATTTT CASSPGTGGGNQPQHF
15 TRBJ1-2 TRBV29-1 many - TGCAGCGTTGTACCCACCGGGACAATGGACTATGGCTACACCTTC CSVVPTGTMDYGYTF
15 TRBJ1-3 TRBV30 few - TGTGCCTGGAGTTCCCTAGGGGCGGCTGGAAACACCATATATTTT CAWSSLGAAGNTIYF
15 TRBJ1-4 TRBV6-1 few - TGTGCCAGCAGTGTTATTTTAACCGGCGGTGAAAAACTGTTTTTT CASSVILTGGEKLFF
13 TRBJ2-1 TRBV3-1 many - TGTGCCAGCAGACCCAGGGGATACAATGAGCAGTTCTTC CASRPRGYNEQFF
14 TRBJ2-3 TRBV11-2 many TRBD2 TGTGCCAGCAGAAAGGGACTAGCGGGAGATACGCAGTATTTT CASRKGLAGDTQYF
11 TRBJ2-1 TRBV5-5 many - TGTGCCAGCAGCCCACGCAATGAGCAGTTCTTC CASSPRNEQFF
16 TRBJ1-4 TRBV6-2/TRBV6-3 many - TGTGCCAGCAGTCCACTTCCGGGACGAGCAAATGAAAAACTGTTTTTT CASSPLPGRANEKLFF
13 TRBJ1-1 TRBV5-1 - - TGCGCCAGCAGCTTTGGACATGGGACTGAAGCTTTCTTT CASSFGHGTEAFF
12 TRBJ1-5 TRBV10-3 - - TGTGCCATCAGTGAAGGGACTTTGGACCAGCATTTT CAISEGTLDQHF
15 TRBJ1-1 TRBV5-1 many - TGCGCCAGCAGCAAAGAGGGGGTGAGGAACACTGAAGCTTTCTTT CASSKEGVRNTEAFF
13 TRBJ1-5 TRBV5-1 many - TGCGCCAGCAGCTTGTCTCCGATTCAGCCCCAGCATTTT CASSLSPIQPQHF
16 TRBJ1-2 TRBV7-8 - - TGTGCCAGCAGCTTAGAGTTACGGGGAGCGAACTATGGCTACACCTTC CASSLELRGANYGYTF
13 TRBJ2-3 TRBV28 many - TGTGCCAGCACCACTCCGGGGAAAGATACGCAGTATTTT CASTTPGKDTQYF
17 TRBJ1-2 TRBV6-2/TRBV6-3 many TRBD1 TGTGCCAGCAGTTACTCCAGTTCGGGACAGCTAAACTATGGCTACACCTTC CASSYSSSGQLNYGYTF
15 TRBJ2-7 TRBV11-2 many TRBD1 TGTGCCAGCAGAACACAGGGGACGAGCTCCTACGAGCAGTACTTC CASRTQGTSSYEQYF
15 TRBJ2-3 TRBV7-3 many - TGTGCCAGCAGCTTCTCCCAGGGGCGGTTGGATACGCAGTATTTT CASSFSQGRLDTQYF
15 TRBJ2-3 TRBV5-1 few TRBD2 TGCGCCAGCAGTCCGGAGCGGGGGGGCACAGATACGCAGTATTTT CASSPERGGTDTQYF
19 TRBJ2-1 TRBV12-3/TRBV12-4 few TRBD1 TGTGCCAGCAGTTTACGGGCAGGGGGATATAGTAGCTCCTACAATGAGCAGTTCTTC CASSLRAGGYSSSYNEQFF
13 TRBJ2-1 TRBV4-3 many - TGCGCCAGCAGCCAAGATTATGGGGATGAGCAGTTCTTC CASSQDYGDEQFF
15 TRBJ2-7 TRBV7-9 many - TGTGCCAGCACCCCGCAGGGACAAGGATGGTACGAGCAGTACTTC CASTPQGQGWYEQYF
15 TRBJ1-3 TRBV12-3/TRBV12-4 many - TGTGCCAGCAGTCCGGCCGTGACCTCTGGAAACACCATATATTTT CASSPAVTSGNTIYF
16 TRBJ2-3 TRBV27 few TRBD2 TGTGCCAGCAGTCGCCGACTAGCGGGAGGGCGAGATACGCAGTATTTT CASSRRLAGGRDTQYF
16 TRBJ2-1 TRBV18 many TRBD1 TGTGCCAGCTCACCGCTAGGGACAGGGGGCTATGATGAGCAGTTCTTC CASSPLGTGGYDEQFF
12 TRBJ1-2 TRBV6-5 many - TGTGCCACCACCCGGTCCGGTCTCGGCTACACCTTC CATTRSGLGYTF
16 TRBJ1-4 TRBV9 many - TGTGCCAGCAGCGTAAACCCAGGGACAACTAATGAAAAACTGTTTTTT CASSVNPGTTNEKLFF